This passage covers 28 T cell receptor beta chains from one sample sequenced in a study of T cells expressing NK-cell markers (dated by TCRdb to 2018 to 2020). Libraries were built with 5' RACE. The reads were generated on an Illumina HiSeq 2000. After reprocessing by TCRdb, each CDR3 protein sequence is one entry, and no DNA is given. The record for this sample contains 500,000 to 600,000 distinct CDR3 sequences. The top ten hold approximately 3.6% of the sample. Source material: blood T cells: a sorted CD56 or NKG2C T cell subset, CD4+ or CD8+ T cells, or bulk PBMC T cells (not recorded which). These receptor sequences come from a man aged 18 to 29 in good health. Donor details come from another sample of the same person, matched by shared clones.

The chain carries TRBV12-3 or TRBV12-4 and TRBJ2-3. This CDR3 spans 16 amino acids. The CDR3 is CASKFGHGASTDTQYF.

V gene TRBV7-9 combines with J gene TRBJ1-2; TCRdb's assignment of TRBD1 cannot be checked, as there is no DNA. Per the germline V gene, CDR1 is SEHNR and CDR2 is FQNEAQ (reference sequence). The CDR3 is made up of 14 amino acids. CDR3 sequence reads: CASSGGGSDYGYTF.

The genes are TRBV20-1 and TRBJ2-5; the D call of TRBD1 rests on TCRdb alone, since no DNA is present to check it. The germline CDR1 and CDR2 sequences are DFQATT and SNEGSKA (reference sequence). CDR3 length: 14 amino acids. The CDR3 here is CSAISPRGEETQYF.

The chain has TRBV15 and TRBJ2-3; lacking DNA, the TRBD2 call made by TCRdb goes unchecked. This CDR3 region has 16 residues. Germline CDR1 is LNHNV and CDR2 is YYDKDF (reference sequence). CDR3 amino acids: CATSRVPISSGGTQYF. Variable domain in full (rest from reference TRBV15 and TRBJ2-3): DAMVIQNPRYQVTQFGKPVTLSCSQTLNHNVMYWYQQKSSQAPKLLFHYYDKDFNNEADTPDNFQSRRPNTSFCFLDIRSPGLGDTAMYLCATSRVPISSGGTQYFGPGTRLTVL.

Here the CDR3 reads CSARDSRTSRETQYF. The rearrangement links TRBV20-1 to TRBJ2-5; TCRdb selects TRBD1, and the lack of DNA leaves this call unchecked. The germline V gene has CDR1 DFQATT and CDR2 SNEGSKA (reference sequence). This CDR3 spans 15 amino acids.

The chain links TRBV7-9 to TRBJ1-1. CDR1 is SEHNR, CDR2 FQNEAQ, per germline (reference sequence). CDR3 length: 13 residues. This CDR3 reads CASSRDPNTEAFF.

This CDR3 is CASTGQGIFYEQYF. The gene calls are TRBV6-2 or TRBV6-3 and TRBJ2-7; TCRdb proposes TRBD1, but this gene call is untestable without DNA. This CDR3 region has 14 residues. Looked up from germline, CDR1 is MNHEY and CDR2 is SVGEGT.

CDR3 sequence reads: CSARASGGRDYEQYF. This rearrangement joins TRBV20-1 to TRBJ2-7; with no DNA, the TCRdb D assignment of TRBD2 cannot be verified. Germline V CDR1 and CDR2: DFQATT, SNEGSKA (reference sequence). CDR3 size: 15 residues.

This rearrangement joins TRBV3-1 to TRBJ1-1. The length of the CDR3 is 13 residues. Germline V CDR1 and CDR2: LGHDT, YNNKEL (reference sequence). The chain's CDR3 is CASSQLGRNEAFF.

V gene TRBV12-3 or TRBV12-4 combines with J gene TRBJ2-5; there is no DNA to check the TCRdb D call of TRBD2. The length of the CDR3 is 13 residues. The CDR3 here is CASRGSGRETQYF.

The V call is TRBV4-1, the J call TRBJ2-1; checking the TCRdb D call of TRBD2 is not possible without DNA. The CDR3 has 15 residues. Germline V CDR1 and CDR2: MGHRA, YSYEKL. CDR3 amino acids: CASSQGLAGVDEQFF.

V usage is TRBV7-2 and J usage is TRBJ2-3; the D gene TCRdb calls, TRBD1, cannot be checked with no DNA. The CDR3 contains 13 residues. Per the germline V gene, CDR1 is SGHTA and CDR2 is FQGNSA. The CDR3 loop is CASRTGYTDTQYF.

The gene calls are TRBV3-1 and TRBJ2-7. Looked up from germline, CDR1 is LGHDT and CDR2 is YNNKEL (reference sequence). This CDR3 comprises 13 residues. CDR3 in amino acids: CASSQVTAAEQYF.

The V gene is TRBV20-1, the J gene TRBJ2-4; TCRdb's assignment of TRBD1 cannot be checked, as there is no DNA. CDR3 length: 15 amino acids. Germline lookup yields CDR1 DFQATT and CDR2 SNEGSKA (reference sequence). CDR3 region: CSAIPRESGTDIQYF.

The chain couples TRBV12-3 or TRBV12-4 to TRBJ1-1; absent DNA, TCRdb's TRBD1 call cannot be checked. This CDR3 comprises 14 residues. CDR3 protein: CASSFTGRNTEAFF.

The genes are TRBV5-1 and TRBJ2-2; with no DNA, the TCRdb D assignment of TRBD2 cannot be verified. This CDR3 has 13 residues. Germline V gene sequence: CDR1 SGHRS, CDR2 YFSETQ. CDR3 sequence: CASSPGGAGELFF.

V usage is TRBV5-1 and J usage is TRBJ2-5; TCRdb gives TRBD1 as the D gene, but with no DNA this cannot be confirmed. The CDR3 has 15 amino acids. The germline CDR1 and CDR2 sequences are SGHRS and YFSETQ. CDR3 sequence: CASSLDRQLQETQYF.

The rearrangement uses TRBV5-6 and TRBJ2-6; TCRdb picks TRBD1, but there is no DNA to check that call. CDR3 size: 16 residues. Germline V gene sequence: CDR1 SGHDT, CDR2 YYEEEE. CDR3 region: CASSPRGGSGANVLTF.

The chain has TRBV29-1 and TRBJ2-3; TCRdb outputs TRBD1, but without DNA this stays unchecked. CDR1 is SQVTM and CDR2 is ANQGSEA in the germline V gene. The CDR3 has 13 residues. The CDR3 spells CSVEGQYTDTQYF.

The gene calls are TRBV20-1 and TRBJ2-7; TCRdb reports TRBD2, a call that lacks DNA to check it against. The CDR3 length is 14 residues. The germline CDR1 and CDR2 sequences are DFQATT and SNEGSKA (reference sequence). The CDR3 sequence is CSARRRSLDYEQYF.

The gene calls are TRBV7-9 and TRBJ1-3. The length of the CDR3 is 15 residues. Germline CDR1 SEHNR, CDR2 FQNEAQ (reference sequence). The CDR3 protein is CASSDSGFSGNTIYF.

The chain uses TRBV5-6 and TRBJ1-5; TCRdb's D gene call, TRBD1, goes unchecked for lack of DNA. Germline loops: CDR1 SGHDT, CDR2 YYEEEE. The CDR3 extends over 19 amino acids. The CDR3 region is CASSKKRDRDPYSNQPQHF.

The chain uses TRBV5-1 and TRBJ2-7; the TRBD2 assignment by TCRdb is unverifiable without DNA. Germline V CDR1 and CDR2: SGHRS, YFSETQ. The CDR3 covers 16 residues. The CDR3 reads CASSSRVAGGTDEQYF.

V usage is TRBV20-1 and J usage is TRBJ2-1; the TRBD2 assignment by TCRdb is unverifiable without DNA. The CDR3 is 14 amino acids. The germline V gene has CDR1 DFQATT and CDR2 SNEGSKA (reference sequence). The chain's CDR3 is CSAGLAGGLKEQFF.

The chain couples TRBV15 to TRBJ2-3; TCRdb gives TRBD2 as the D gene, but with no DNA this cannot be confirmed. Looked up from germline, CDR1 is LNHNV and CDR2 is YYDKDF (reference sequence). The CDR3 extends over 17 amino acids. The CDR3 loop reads CATSRDGLAGSTDTQYF.

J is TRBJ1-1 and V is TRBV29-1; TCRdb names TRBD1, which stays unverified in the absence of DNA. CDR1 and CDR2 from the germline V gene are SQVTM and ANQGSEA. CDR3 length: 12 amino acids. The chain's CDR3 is CSVVGGETEAFF.

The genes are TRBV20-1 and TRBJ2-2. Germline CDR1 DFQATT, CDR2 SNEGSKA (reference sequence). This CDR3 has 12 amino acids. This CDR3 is CSARDYRGALFF.

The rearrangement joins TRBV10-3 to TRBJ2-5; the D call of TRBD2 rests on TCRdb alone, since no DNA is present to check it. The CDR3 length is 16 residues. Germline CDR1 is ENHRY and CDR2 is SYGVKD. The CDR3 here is CAISDPEDYQRETQYF.